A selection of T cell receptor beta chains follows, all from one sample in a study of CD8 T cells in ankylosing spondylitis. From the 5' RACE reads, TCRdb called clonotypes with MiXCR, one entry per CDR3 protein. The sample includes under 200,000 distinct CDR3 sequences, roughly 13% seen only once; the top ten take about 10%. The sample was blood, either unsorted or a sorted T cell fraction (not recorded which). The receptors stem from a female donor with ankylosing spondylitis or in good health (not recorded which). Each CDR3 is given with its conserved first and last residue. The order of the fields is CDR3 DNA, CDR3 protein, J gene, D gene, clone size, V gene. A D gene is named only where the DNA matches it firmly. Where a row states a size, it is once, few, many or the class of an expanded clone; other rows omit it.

DNA: TGTGCCTGGAGTGTAAGCTTGACTCTAGATACGCAGTATTTT; CDR3: CAWSVSLTLDTQYF; J: TRBJ2-3; D: .; size: many; V: TRBV30
DNA: TGTGCCAGCAGCCTCGCGGGACTAGCGGGATACAATGAGCAGTTCTTC; CDR3: CASSLAGLAGYNEQFF; J: TRBJ2-1; D: TRBD2; size: .; V: TRBV12-3/TRBV12-4
DNA: TGTGCCAGCAGTTTTAATCTAGCGGGACGCCAAGAGACCCAGTACTTC; CDR3: CASSFNLAGRQETQYF; J: TRBJ2-5; D: TRBD2; size: .; V: TRBV28
DNA: TGTGCCTGGAGCCGAAGCTCCTACGAGCAGTACTTC; CDR3: CAWSRSSYEQYF; J: TRBJ2-7; D: .; size: few; V: TRBV30
DNA: TGTGCCAGCAGTGTCTACAGGGGGCATCAGGACAATGAGCAGTTCTTC; CDR3: CASSVYRGHQDNEQFF; J: TRBJ2-1; D: TRBD1; size: many; V: TRBV2
DNA: TGTGCCAGCAGTTTTCGTGGGGGGGGCTCTGGAAACACCATATATTTT; CDR3: CASSFRGGGSGNTIYF; J: TRBJ1-3; D: .; size: many; V: TRBV12-3/TRBV12-4
DNA: TGTGCCAGCAGCACCCAGGTCGGGGGATGGACCGTTAATGAGCAGTTCTTC; CDR3: CASSTQVGGWTVNEQFF; J: TRBJ2-1; D: .; size: .; V: TRBV7-8
DNA: TGTGCCAGCAGCTTAGAGAGGGGTAATCAGCCCCAGCATTTT; CDR3: CASSLERGNQPQHF; J: TRBJ1-5; D: .; size: many; V: TRBV7-2
DNA: TGCAGCGTTGGGGTGTGGGATACGCAGTATTTT; CDR3: CSVGVWDTQYF; J: TRBJ2-3; D: .; size: many; V: TRBV29-1
DNA: TGTGCCAGCAGTTATTCGGCGGCGGGCACCGGGGAGCTGTTTTTT; CDR3: CASSYSAAGTGELFF; J: TRBJ2-2; D: .; size: many; V: TRBV6-2/TRBV6-3
DNA: TGTGCCACCAGCAGAAGACAGGAGGCCGGGGAGCTGTTTTTT; CDR3: CATSRRQEAGELFF; J: TRBJ2-2; D: .; size: many; V: TRBV15
DNA: TGCAGTGTACAGGAGTACGGGGGTAACAATGAGCAGTTCTTC; CDR3: CSVQEYGGNNEQFF; J: TRBJ2-1; D: .; size: many; V: TRBV20-1
DNA: TGCGCCAGCAGCCCGGAGGGCAGTGGTAATTCACCCCTCCACTTT; CDR3: CASSPEGSGNSPLHF; J: TRBJ1-6; D: .; size: many; V: TRBV5-1
DNA: TGCGCCAGCAGCCACGCCGCGGGGGGTAACAATGAGCAGTTCTTC; CDR3: CASSHAAGGNNEQFF; J: TRBJ2-1; D: TRBD2; size: many; V: TRBV4-3
DNA: TGTGCCAGTAGTAATCTTTTAGGGACAGGGTCAGATACGCAGTATTTT; CDR3: CASSNLLGTGSDTQYF; J: TRBJ2-3; D: TRBD1; size: .; V: TRBV19
DNA: TGTGCCAGCAGAACTCGGGCTCTAGCGGGAGTTGGCCCACCGAACACCGGGGAGCTGTTTTTT; CDR3: CASRTRALAGVGPPNTGELFF; J: TRBJ2-2; D: TRBD2; size: few; V: TRBV6-2/TRBV6-3
DNA: TGTGCCAGCAGCTTAAGGAAGCGGGAGACTTGGAACACCGGGGAGCTGTTTTTT; CDR3: CASSLRKRETWNTGELFF; J: TRBJ2-2; D: TRBD2; size: few; V: TRBV11-1
DNA: TGCGCCAGCAGCTTAGGGCAGGGAGGAACTGAAGCTTTCTTT; CDR3: CASSLGQGGTEAFF; J: TRBJ1-1; D: .; size: many; V: TRBV5-1
DNA: TGTGCCAGCAGCGAGGGAGCTAAAGGTCAGCCCCAGCATTTT; CDR3: CASSEGAKGQPQHF; J: TRBJ1-5; D: .; size: few; V: TRBV12-3/TRBV12-4
DNA: TGCAGTGCTAGCGTTGGGGAGACCCAGTACTTC; CDR3: CSASVGETQYF; J: TRBJ2-5; D: .; size: many; V: TRBV20-1
DNA: TGTGCCAGCAGCTTAGAGGCGGGAGGGAACAATGAGCAGTTCTTC; CDR3: CASSLEAGGNNEQFF; J: TRBJ2-1; D: TRBD2; size: many; V: TRBV11-2
DNA: TGTGCCAGCAGCTTAGATCACGGGGGAGCCGGGGAGCTGTTTTTT; CDR3: CASSLDHGGAGELFF; J: TRBJ2-2; D: .; size: many; V: TRBV11-3
DNA: TGCGCCAGCAGCTTGGTAAAGGGGACGGTAACCTACGAGCAGTACTTC; CDR3: CASSLVKGTVTYEQYF; J: TRBJ2-7; D: .; size: many; V: TRBV5-1
DNA: TGCAGCGTTAAAGAACCGGCCGGGGAGCTGTTTTTT; CDR3: CSVKEPAGELFF; J: TRBJ2-2; D: .; size: few; V: TRBV29-1
DNA: TGCAGTGCTAGAGACAGGGGACTAGCGGGAGGGCCTAATACGTACCAAGAGACCCAGTACTTC; CDR3: CSARDRGLAGGPNTYQETQYF; J: TRBJ2-5; D: TRBD2; size: .; V: TRBV20-1
DNA: TGCAGTGCTAGAACTATCCTAGCGGGAGGCACAGATACGCAGTATTTT; CDR3: CSARTILAGGTDTQYF; J: TRBJ2-3; D: TRBD2; size: few; V: TRBV20-1
DNA: TGTGCCAGCAGTCGAGGGACAGGGGTAAACACCGGGGAGCTGTTTTTT; CDR3: CASSRGTGVNTGELFF; J: TRBJ2-2; D: TRBD1; size: many; V: TRBV6-2/TRBV6-3
DNA: TGCAGCGTTGGAATTCGGCTAGCAGTCGACGAGCAGTACTTC; CDR3: CSVGIRLAVDEQYF; J: TRBJ2-7; D: .; size: many; V: TRBV29-1
DNA: TGCAGTGCAACCGGGCACAACCATCCCAACGAGCAGTACTTC; CDR3: CSATGHNHPNEQYF; J: TRBJ2-7; D: .; size: few; V: TRBV20-1
DNA: TGTGCCAGCAGCTGGGACAGAAACTATGGCTACACCTTC; CDR3: CASSWDRNYGYTF; J: TRBJ1-2; D: TRBD1; size: few; V: TRBV3-1
DNA: TGTGCCAGCAGCACCCTGCCCGGGCCCTTGAAAGACTATGGCTACACCTTC; CDR3: CASSTLPGPLKDYGYTF; J: TRBJ1-2; D: .; size: many; V: TRBV7-2
DNA: TGTGCCAGCAGCTTAGCGCAAGGACAGGGATGGACCGGGGAGCTGTTTTTT; CDR3: CASSLAQGQGWTGELFF; J: TRBJ2-2; D: TRBD1; size: .; V: TRBV7-8
DNA: TGCGCCAGCAGCTATGCCGGGACTAGCGGTACCAAAAACATTCAGTACTTC; CDR3: CASSYAGTSGTKNIQYF; J: TRBJ2-4; D: TRBD2; size: many; V: TRBV5-1
DNA: TGTGCCAGCAGCCGGGACTACCTAAACTACGAGCAGTACTTC; CDR3: CASSRDYLNYEQYF; J: TRBJ2-7; D: TRBD2; size: few; V: TRBV7-8
DNA: TGTGCCAGCAGTCTGACAGGGGTAAATCAGCCCCAGCATTTT; CDR3: CASSLTGVNQPQHF; J: TRBJ1-5; D: TRBD1; size: many; V: TRBV27
DNA: TGTGCCAGCAGCCAAGGGACTAGCGGGGATACGCAGTATTTT; CDR3: CASSQGTSGDTQYF; J: TRBJ2-3; D: TRBD2; size: few; V: TRBV4-2